This TCR beta chain was recorded in a study of blood T cell repertoires in COVID-19 (dated by TCRdb to about 2020). Background on the whole study: The collaborator samples originated in the United States, Italy and Spain and spanned the acute and convalescent phases of COVID-19. Samples came from the ongoing ImmuneRACE study (first 160 participants) plus 1,254 subjects from 6 global collaborators. The dataset comprised deeply sampled blood TCRbeta repertoires from subjects exposed to, actively infected with, or recovered from COVID-19. Where available, HLA class I and class II types were obtained from metadata supplied by the sample provider rather than from assay-based typing. Nearly every sample came with metadata listing a de-identified subject ID, COVID-19 status, age in years and sex. The repertoires were released in a freely available public database meant as a resource for research on the immune response to SARS-CoV-2. The material from the prospective study consisted of cDNA or gDNA derived from T cells, B-cell-depleted T cells, or PBMCs. General conclusions and limits of the study: Clinical and demographic metadata were provided uncurated, with the amount varying by source and participant.

This clone was recorded only once. Its antigen specificity is not known. No base qualities exist here, and no much larger clone lies one base off it. The collaborating institutions used their own protocols to collect whole blood in K2EDTA tubes. Collaborator samples were shipped for TCRbeta analysis as frozen whole blood, isolated PBMCs, or DNA extracted from either sample type. TCRbeta CDR3 regions were amplified from genomic DNA using the immunoSEQ Assay, a bias-controlled multiplex PCR. Processing in the source paper ran as follows. The number of nucleated cells in each sample was estimated from the amplification of reference gene primers within the assay. Sequence reads were collapsed and filtered to measure the absolute abundance of every unique TCRbeta CDR3 rearrangement. For each sample, productive Simpson clonality was calculated as the square root of Simpson's diversity index across productive rearrangements. Here the immuneACCESS table is served through TCRdb, limited to in-frame sequences with V and J called. Missing clones are a known gap in these copies; in checked studies unresolved V genes cover under half, and the rest lacks a known reason. The V and J calls and the clone size are those of that table, but D and trimming were determined from the DNA. The sample table shows about 300,000 clones, and 85% are seen once. The top ten hold about 14% of the sample.

Sequencing was performed on peripheral blood. The receptor comes from a human donor in a cohort sampled during active COVID-19.

The CDR3 here reads CASSGIGGDINEQFF. The nucleotide sequence is TGTGCCAGCAGTGGGATCGGGGGAGATATAAATGAGCAGTTCTTC. The V gene is TRBV28 and the J gene is TRBJ2-1, with a weak D call of TRBD2 (6 bases match). V drops 5 bases and J drops 7 bases, leaving 18 bases in between. From the cysteine up to the phenylalanine, the CDR3 has a length of 15 residues. Only the CDR3 portion is preserved as DNA: 45 bases, with reading frame beginning at the first base. CDR1 and CDR2 (MDHEN, SYDVKM) derive from the germline V gene.